The sequence of this TCR beta chain was determined in a study of Ad26.COV2.S vaccination and SARS-CoV-2 variants. Notes on this clone: As yet, its antigen is unknown.

The germline CDR1 and CDR2 sequences are DFQATT and SNEGSKA (reference sequence). V dropped 3 bases and J dropped 7 bases, with 15 bases sitting between them. The CDR3 has 13 amino acids. TCRdb keeps only in-frame clones here, not all; method: immunoSEQ multiplex PCR. The sample has 500,000 or so clones, approximately 92% seen once. Regarding treatment: approximately 18 received Ad26.COV2.S at low or high dose, single or two shots; about five received placebo; per-sample allocation not given. The investigators took samples on day 63 after the first vaccine or placebo injection. An Ad26 vector expressing Wuhan-strain SARS-CoV-2 spike constituted the vaccine. Study-wide results and caveats: Responses of spike-specific T cells (both CD8+ and CD4+) reportedly showed substantial breadth after vaccination. Vaccinees displayed broader spike-specific TCR repertoires than placebo recipients.

The V gene is TRBV20-1, the J gene TRBJ1-2; D perhaps matches TRBD1 (6 bases). The origin of this receptor is a person aged 18 to 65 who received the Ad26.COV2.S COVID-19 vaccine or a placebo. The starting material was peripheral blood, obtained in a trial of Ad26.COV2.S vaccine versus placebo. CDR3 residues: CSASTGYASGYTF. The CDR3 coding sequence is TGCAGTGCTAGTACAGGGTATGCTTCTGGCTACACCTTC.